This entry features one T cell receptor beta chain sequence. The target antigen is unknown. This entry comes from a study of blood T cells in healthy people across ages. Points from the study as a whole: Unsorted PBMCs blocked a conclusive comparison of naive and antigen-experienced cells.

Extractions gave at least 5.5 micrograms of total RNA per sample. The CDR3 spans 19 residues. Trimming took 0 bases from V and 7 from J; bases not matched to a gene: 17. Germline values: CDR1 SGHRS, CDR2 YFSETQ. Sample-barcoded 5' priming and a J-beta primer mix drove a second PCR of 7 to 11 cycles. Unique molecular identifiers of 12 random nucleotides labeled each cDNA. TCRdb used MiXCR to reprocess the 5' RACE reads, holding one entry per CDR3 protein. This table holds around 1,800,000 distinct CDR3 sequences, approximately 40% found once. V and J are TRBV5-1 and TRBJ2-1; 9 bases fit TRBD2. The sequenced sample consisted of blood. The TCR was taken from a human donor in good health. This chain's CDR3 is CASSLVGSGGQGRRNEQFF. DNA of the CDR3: TGCGCCAGCAGCTTGGTTGGTAGCGGGGGCCAGGGCAGGCGGAATGAGCAGTTCTTC. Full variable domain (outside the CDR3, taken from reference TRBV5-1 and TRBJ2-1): KAGVTQTPRYLIKTRGQQVTLSCSPISGHRSVSWYQQTPGQGLQFLFEYFSETQRNKGNFPGRFSGRQFSNSRSEMNVSTLELGDSALYLCASSLVGSGGQGRRNEQFFGPGTRLTVL.